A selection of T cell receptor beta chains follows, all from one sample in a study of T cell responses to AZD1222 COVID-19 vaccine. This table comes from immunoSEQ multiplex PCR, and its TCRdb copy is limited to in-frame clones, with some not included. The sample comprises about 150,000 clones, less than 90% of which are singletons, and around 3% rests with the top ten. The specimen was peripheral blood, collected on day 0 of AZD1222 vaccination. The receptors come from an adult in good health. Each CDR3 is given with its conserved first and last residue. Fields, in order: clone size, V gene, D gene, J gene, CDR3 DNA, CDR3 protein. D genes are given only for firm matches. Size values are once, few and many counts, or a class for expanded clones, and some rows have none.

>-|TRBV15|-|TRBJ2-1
TGTGCCACCAGCAACAAAACCCACAATGAGCAGTTCTTC
CATSNKTHNEQFF
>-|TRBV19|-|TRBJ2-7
TGTGCCAGTAGCGAAGTGAGGGGGGCCTACGAGCAGTACTTC
CASSEVRGAYEQYF
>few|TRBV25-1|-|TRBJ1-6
TGTGCCAGCAGTTCGGAGGACAGTTCCTATAATTCACCCCTCCACTTT
CASSSEDSSYNSPLHF
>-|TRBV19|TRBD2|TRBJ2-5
TGTGCCAGTAGTGAAGACCTACTAGCGGGGGAGACCCAGTACTTC
CASSEDLLAGETQYF
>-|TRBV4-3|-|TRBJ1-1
TGCGCCAGCAGCCAAGTAGTAACGGGTTCCACTGAAGCTTTCTTT
CASSQVVTGSTEAFF
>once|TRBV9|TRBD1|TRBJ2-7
TGTGCCAGCGGGGAGACAGGGGGCCTCAACTACGAGCAGTACTTC
CASGETGGLNYEQYF
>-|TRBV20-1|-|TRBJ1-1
TGCAGTGCTCATCAGGGTACTGAAGCTTTCTTT
CSAHQGTEAFF
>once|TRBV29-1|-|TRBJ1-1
TGCAGCGTTGGGGAGCGGGAGCGGAACACTGAAGCTTTCTTT
CSVGERERNTEAFF
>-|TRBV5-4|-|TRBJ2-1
TGTGCCAGCAGCCCGGACTTGGATGAGCAGTTCTTC
CASSPDLDEQFF
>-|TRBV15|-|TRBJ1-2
TGTGCCACCAGCAGAGGGGGGTATGGCTACACCTTC
CATSRGGYGYTF
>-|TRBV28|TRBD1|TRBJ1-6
TGTGCCAGCAGTTTAGGGACAGCCCTAAGCAATTCACCCCTCCACTTT
CASSLGTALSNSPLHF
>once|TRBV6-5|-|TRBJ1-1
TGTGCCAGCATCAATCGTCCGTTGAACACTGAAGCTTTCTTT
CASINRPLNTEAFF
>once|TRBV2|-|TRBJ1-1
TGTGCCAGCAGTGAAATCGAACTAGGCGCTTTCTTT
CASSEIELGAFF
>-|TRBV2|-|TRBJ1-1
TGTGCCAGCAGTGAAGGAGGCAGGGGAAAGTCTGAAGCTTTCTTT
CASSEGGRGKSEAFF
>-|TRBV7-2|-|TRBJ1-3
TGTGCCAGCAGCTTACTAGGGGGATCTGGAAACACCATATATTTT
CASSLLGGSGNTIYF
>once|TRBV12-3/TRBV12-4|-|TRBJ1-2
TGTGCCAGCAGTTTACAAGGCGTGGGAGGCTACACCTTC
CASSLQGVGGYTF
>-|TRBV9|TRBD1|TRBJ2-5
TGTGCCAGCAGCAATCCGGGACAGGGGTTGGAGACCCAGTACTTC
CASSNPGQGLETQYF
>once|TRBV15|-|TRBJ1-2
TGTGCCACCAGCAGAACCGGACGTATCTATGGCTACACCTTC
CATSRTGRIYGYTF
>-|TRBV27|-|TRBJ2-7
TGTGCCAGCAGGTCAGGGGATTCCTACGAGCAGTACTTC
CASRSGDSYEQYF
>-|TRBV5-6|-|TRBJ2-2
TGTGCCAGCAGCGGACAGCTTTGGGGGGAGCTGTTTTTT
CASSGQLWGELFF
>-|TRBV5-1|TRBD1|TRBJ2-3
TGCGCCAGCAGCCCCGGACAGGGACACACAGATACGCAGTATTTT
CASSPGQGHTDTQYF
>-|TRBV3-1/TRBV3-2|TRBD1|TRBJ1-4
TGTGCCAGCAGCCAAGCCCTCGGACAGGGGTATGAAAAACTGTTTTTT
CASSQALGQGYEKLFF
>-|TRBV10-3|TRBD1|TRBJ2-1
TGTGCCATCAGAACGGGACAGGGGAACAATGAGCAGTTCTTC
CAIRTGQGNNEQFF
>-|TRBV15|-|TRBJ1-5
TGTGCCACCGCAATTCGGGTCGATCAGCCCCAGCATTTT
CATAIRVDQPQHF
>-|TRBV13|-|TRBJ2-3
TGTGCCAGCAGCCCTCGATCCGGTGGAGATACGCAGTATTTT
CASSPRSGGDTQYF
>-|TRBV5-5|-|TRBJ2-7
TGTGCCAGCAGCTTGACGGGGGCCTACGAGCAGTACTTC
CASSLTGAYEQYF
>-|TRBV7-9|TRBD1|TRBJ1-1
TGTGCCAGCAGACGACAGGGGGCGGGCACTGAAGCTTTCTTT
CASRRQGAGTEAFF
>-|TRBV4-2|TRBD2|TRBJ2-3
TGTGCCAGCAGCCGCGAACCTTTAGCGGGGATTAGCACAGATACGCAGTATTTT
CASSREPLAGISTDTQYF
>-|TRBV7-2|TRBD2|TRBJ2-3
TGTGCCAGCAGCTTAAACCCAAAGGCTAGCGGCCCCACAGATACGCAGTATTTT
CASSLNPKASGPTDTQYF
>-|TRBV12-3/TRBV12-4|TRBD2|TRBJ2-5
TGTGCCAGCAGTTCCGGGGGGAGAGAGACCCAGTACTTC
CASSSGGRETQYF
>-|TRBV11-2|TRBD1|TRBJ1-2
TGTGCCAGCAGCTTGGGACAGGGGAGTGGCTACACCTTC
CASSLGQGSGYTF
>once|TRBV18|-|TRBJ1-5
TGTGCCAGCTCGCCTACAGAAAATCAGCCCCAGCATTTT
CASSPTENQPQHF
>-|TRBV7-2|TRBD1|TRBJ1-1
TGTGCCAGCAGCTTACGACCGGGACAGGGGGCGCCGGGGACTGAAGCTTTCTTT
CASSLRPGQGAPGTEAFF
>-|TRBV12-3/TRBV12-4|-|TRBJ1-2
TGTGCCAGCAGCCGGGACTTCGGAGATGGCTACACCTTC
CASSRDFGDGYTF
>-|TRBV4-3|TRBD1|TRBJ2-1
TGCGCCAGCAGCCGAACTACCAGGGGGTCCTACAATGAGCAGTTCTTC
CASSRTTRGSYNEQFF
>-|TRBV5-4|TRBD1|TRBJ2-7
TGTGCCAGCAGCACAAAGGACAGGCACTACGAGCAGTACTTC
CASSTKDRHYEQYF
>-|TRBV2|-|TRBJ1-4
TGTGCCAGCATTCGGACAAGTGGGTCTGAAAAACTGTTTTTT
CASIRTSGSEKLFF
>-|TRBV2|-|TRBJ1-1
TGTGCCAGCATCTGGGTAGTGAACACTGAAGCTTTCTTT
CASIWVVNTEAFF
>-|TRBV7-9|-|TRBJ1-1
TGTGCCAGCAGCTTACTTGAGAACACTGAAGCTTTCTTT
CASSLLENTEAFF
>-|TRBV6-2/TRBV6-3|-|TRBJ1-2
TGTGCCAGCAGTCTCCAGGGTTTTGGCTACACCTTC
CASSLQGFGYTF
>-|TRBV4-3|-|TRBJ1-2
TGCGCCAGCAGCCAAGGGTCAGAAGCGAGGTATGGCTACACCTTC
CASSQGSEARYGYTF
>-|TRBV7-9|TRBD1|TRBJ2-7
TGTGCCAGCAGCTTAGCCGGGACAGGGATTTGGTACTTC
CASSLAGTGIWYF